This TCR beta chain was observed in a study of CD8+ T cells in alopecia areata (dated by TCRdb to 2017 to 2018). Regarding the complete study: Skin from C3H/HeJ donors aged roughly 6-13 months with spontaneous alopecia was grafted onto female C3H/HeJ recipients aged roughly 6-10 weeks. High-throughput TCRbeta sequencing was used to examine T cell clonal expansion in alopecia areata in both the C3H/HeJ mouse model and human patients. On the human side, TCRbeta sequencing was run on scalp tissue and on sorted CD4+ and CD8+ peripheral blood T cells from healthy controls and from alopecia areata patients with either patchy or totalis/universalis disease. Clonality in the scalp was compared among normal scalp (n=4), patchy alopecia areata scalp (n=8), and alopecia totalis/universalis scalp (n=8). RNA was obtained with the PAXgene miRNA kit for fixed scalp, the miRNeasy kit for PBMCs, and the RNeasy kit for mouse skin. immunoSEQ multiplex PCR using 35 Vbeta forward primers and 13 Jbeta reverse primers was used to amplify TCRbeta CDR3 regions. Results and caveats for the whole study, not just this receptor: Resident alphabeta T cells in normal human skin are also sequenced, complicating scalp TCR repertoire analysis, unlike mouse skin dominated by gammadelta T cells. Shared TCR sequences between patients were less evident than in mice, which may be partly attributable to HLA diversity in the patient population. Higher clonality and more expanded CD8+ clones were observed in lesional scalp than in normal scalp, particularly in alopecia totalis/universalis, a finding suggestive of antigenic drive.

Reading from cysteine to phenylalanine, the CDR3 counts 12 amino acids. Of the CDR3's DNA, 24 bases were read; they are in frame from base 1. CDR1 and CDR2, looked up from the germline V gene (reference sequence), are FNHDT and SITEND. Libraries were constructed by the immunoSEQ multiplex PCR assay. RNA was extracted from all samples and reverse transcribed into cDNA as template for TCR sequencing. SuperScript III was used for first-strand cDNA synthesis, primed with a 2:1 mix of oligo-dT and random hexamers. A synthetic immune receptor repertoire was used to assess amplification bias, and residual bias was removed computationally. Libraries were sequenced on Illumina HiSeq with 60 bp reads covering the CDR3, read from J toward V. As for the original processing: After raw reads were preprocessed to remove errors, the CDR3 was defined following IMGT conventions as running from the conserved cysteine to phenylalanine. Clonality was calculated as 1 minus Shannon entropy normalized by log2 of the number of productive unique TCRs. CD4 or CD8 identity of scalp clones was inferred by cross-referencing scalp TCRbeta sequences with sorted blood CD4 and CD8 repertoires. Imported from immuneACCESS, the table was reduced by TCRdb to in-frame sequences with V and J called. These copies leave out some clones; in studies compared against another copy, an unresolved V gene accounts for under half, and the cause of the remainder is not known. That table gives V, J and clone size, and the DNA gave D and trimming. There are about 3,200 clones in this sample, and none of them is a singleton. The ten largest make up 40% to 45% of the sample.

This clone was found many times. Its antigen remains unidentified. Because the receptor is murine, the gene names and germline sequences shown are mouse ones. The read gets to within 4 residues of the CDR3 end, and the germline J gene fills in the rest. This receptor was taken from a C3H/HeJ mouse with alopecia areata. These mice carry the MHC haplotype H2-k. The sequence joins TRBV19 to TRBJ1-1; TRBD1 is a possible D gene, resting on 5 matching bases. Sequencing input: lesional skin. CDR3 reads: CASRQGETEVFF. Partial CDR3 DNA: TGTGCCAGCAGGCAGGGCGAAACA. With the portions outside the CDR3 filled from the reference TRBV19 and TRBJ1-1 genes, the complete variable region becomes GGIITQTPKFLIGQEGQKLTLKCQQNFNHDTMYWYRQDSGKGLRLIYYSITENDLQKGDLSEGYDASREKKSSFSLTVTSAQKNEMAVFLCASRQGETEVFFGKGTRLTVV.